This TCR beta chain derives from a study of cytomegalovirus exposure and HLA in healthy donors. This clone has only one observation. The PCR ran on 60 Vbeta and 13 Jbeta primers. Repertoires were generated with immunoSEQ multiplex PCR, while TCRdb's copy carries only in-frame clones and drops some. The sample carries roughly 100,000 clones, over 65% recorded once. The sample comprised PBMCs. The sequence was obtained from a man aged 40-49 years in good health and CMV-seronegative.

The CDR3 sequence: CASSVTIAGPTDTQYF. The CDR3 DNA sequence: TGTGCCAGCAGCGTGACCATAGCGGGGCCCACAGATACGCAGTATTTT. The V and J genes are TRBV9 and TRBJ2-3; 8 nucleotides agree with TRBD2. Germline CDR1 and CDR2: SGDLS and YYNGEE. The CDR3 has 16 residues. The ends lost 2 bases at V and 2 bases at J; junction bases unmatched: 7.